This entry describes one T cell receptor (beta chain). This entry is derived from a study of blood T cell repertoires in COVID-19. Study-level information: Material from acute and convalescent COVID-19 was sourced from the United States, Italy and Spain.

Sequenced by immunoSEQ multiplex PCR; TCRdb stores in-frame clones only, minus some. The sample lists 140,000 to 150,000 clones, about four fifths occurring once. Sequenced sample: PBMCs or T cells enriched from blood (not recorded which). This receptor was obtained from a woman aged 45 to 65 who had been exposed to COVID-19.

The CDR3 spells CASSHSGRETQYF. CDR3 DNA sequence: TGTGCCAGCAGTCATAGCGGGAGGGAGACCCAGTACTTC. J is TRBJ2-5 and V is TRBV13; 10 nucleotides agree with TRBD2. V lost 6 bases, J lost 5 bases, and 3 bases stayed unmatched. CDR3 size: 13 residues. Germline values: CDR1 PRHDT, CDR2 FYEKMQ (reference sequence).